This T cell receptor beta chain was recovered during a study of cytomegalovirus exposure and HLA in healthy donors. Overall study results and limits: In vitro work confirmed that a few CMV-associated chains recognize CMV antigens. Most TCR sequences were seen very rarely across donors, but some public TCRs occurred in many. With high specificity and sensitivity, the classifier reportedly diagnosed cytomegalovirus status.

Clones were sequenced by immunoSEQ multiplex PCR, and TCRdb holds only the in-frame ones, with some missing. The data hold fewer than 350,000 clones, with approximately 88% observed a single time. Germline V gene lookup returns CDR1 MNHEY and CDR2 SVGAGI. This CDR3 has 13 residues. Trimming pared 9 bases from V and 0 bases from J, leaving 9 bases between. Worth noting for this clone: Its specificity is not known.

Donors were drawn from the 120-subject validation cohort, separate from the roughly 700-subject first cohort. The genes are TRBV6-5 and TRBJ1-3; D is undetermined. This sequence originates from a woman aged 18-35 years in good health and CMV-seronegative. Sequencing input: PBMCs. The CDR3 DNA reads TGTGCCAGTAGAGTGAGCTCTGGAAACACCATATATTTT. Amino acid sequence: CASRVSSGNTIYF.